The 23 T cell receptor beta chains in this list originate from one sample, sequenced in a study of blood T cell repertoires in COVID-19. TCRdb's table, derived via immunoSEQ multiplex PCR, lists solely in-frame clones and lacks some. The table shows 200,000 to 250,000 clones, with about 88% occurring only once. Material for sequencing was peripheral blood. The receptor set was obtained from a woman aged 40 to 50 with acute or convalescent COVID-19.

This clone turned up a few times. The chain couples TRBV2 to TRBJ2-1, with 7 positions matching TRBD2. The CDR3 has 16 residues. Germline CDR1 SNHLY, CDR2 FYNNEI. The trim removed 3 bases at V and 2 bases at J, leaving 7 bases unmatched. In DNA, the CDR3 is TGTGCCAGCAGTGAGGGCGGGGGACCCCCCTACAATGAGCAGTTCTTC. Translated, it gives CASSEGGGPPYNEQFF.

V is TRBV19 and J is TRBJ1-5; D is perhaps TRBD1 (5 bases). The CDR3 is 17 residues long. Germline CDR1 and CDR2: LNHDA and SQIVND (reference sequence). The V end was cut by 5 bases, the J end by 5 bases, with 22 bases between. Here the CDR3 DNA reads TGTGCCAGTAGTCCGATTGGAGCTGGGCAGGGTCATCAGCCCCAGCATTTT. Protein sequence: CASSPIGAGQGHQPQHF.

The V call is TRBV7-9, the J call TRBJ1-2, with 8 positions matching TRBD1. This CDR3 spans 14 amino acids. Trimming removed 7 bases from V and 7 bases from J; junction bases left unmatched: 11. Germline V gives CDR1 SEHNR, CDR2 FQNEAQ (reference sequence). The CDR3 sequence: CASISYGDRFGYTF. The CDR3 coding sequence is TGTGCCAGCATCTCTTACGGGGACAGGTTTGGCTACACCTTC.

The chain uses TRBV19 and TRBJ1-1; TRBD1 matches 9 bases. Trimming cost V 0 bases and J 1 base; bases outside gene matches: 6. Germline V CDR1 and CDR2: LNHDA, SQIVND (reference sequence). The CDR3 covers 17 residues. Here the CDR3 reads CASSIDGRTGANTEAFF. Written as DNA, the CDR3 is TGTGCCAGTAGTATAGATGGTAGGACAGGGGCGAACACTGAAGCTTTCTTT.

The chain recombines TRBV15 with TRBJ1-2; TRBD1 matches at 7 bases. The V segment lost 6 bases and the J segment 0 bases; nucleotides outside the gene matches: 7. Germline CDR1 LNHNV, CDR2 YYDKDF (reference sequence). The CDR3 covers 15 residues. As DNA, the CDR3 is TGTGCCACCAGGGCAGGGGGTCTGACTAACTATGGCTACACCTTC. Its translation is CATRAGGLTNYGYTF.

The V call is TRBV21-1, the J call TRBJ1-3. TRBV21-1 represents a pseudogene. The CDR3 is made up of 13 amino acids. DNA for the CDR3: TGTGCCAGCAGCTCCTCCTCTGGAAACACCATATATTTT. Translated: CASSSSSGNTIYF.

The V call is TRBV11-3, the J call TRBJ2-3; the match to TRBD2 covers 9 bases. Germline CDR1 SGHNT, CDR2 YENEEA. V lost 4 bases and J lost 2; bases outside the gene matches: 10. The CDR3 has 17 amino acids. DNA for the CDR3: TGTGCCAGCAGCTCAAGGGGGACTAGCTCGGTCACAGATACGCAGTATTTT. It yields the protein CASSSRGTSSVTDTQYF.

Note on this clone: Other DNA sequences in the same sample also yield this CDR3. This chain joins TRBV20-1 and TRBJ1-2; 8 bases align to TRBD1. There are 11 residues in the CDR3. V was clipped by 5 bases and J by 7 bases; unmatched bases: 3. The germline gives CDR1 DFQATT, CDR2 SNEGSKA (reference sequence). The CDR3 nucleotides are TGCAGTGCTCCAGGACAGGGTGGCTACACCTTC. Amino acids: CSAPGQGGYTF.

This rearrangement joins TRBV2 to TRBJ1-6; D is unresolved. Trimming removed 0 bases at V and 8 bases at J, with 5 bases between. The length of the CDR3 is 13 residues. Germline-derived CDR1 and CDR2 are SNHLY and FYNNEI. DNA of the CDR3: TGTGCCAGCAGTGAAGCGCGGGATTCACCCCTCCACTTT. Protein sequence: CASSEARDSPLHF.

This clone showed up just once. V is TRBV19 and J is TRBJ1-1, with 10 bases fitting TRBD1. Germline CDR1 is LNHDA and CDR2 is SQIVND (reference sequence). V lost 3 bases and J lost 8; bases outside the gene matches: 6. The CDR3 length is 14 residues. The CDR3 is CASSMRDRGSEAFF. The DNA for the CDR3 is TGTGCCAGTAGTATGCGGGACAGGGGATCGGAAGCTTTCTTT.

The rearrangement links TRBV13 to TRBJ2-2; 9 positions match TRBD2. V lost 2 bases, J lost 0 bases, and 10 bases stayed unmatched. The CDR3 has 19 residues. Germline V gives CDR1 PRHDT, CDR2 FYEKMQ (reference sequence). CDR3 nucleotides: TGTGCCAGCAGCTTACGATTGGTTAGCGGGGGTTCGAACACCGGGGAGCTGTTTTTT. Translation gives CASSLRLVSGGSNTGELFF. The complete variable domain, with remaining parts taken from reference TRBV13 and TRBJ2-2, reads AAGVIQSPRHLIKEKRETATLKCYPIPRHDTVYWYQQGPGQDPQFLISFYEKMQSDKGSIPDRFSAQQFSDYHSELNMSSLELGDSALYFCASSLRLVSGGSNTGELFFGEGSRLTVL.

A word on this clone: Different DNA sequences within this sample yield the same CDR3. V gene TRBV6-5 combines with J gene TRBJ1-2, with D uncertain. The germline gives CDR1 MNHEY, CDR2 SVGAGI. The CDR3 sequence is 14 residues long. Trimming removed 0 bases at V and 2 bases at J, with 7 bases between. The CDR3 spells CASSYSPRNYGYTF. In DNA form, the CDR3 reads TGTGCCAGCAGTTACTCGCCCAGAAACTATGGCTACACCTTC.

The chain links TRBV19 to TRBJ1-4; unclear D gene. Germline V gene lookup returns CDR1 LNHDA and CDR2 SQIVND (reference sequence). Trimming cost V 3 bases and J 4 bases, with 9 bases left between them. CDR3 length equals 14 residues. CDR3 residues: CASSMGRNNEKLFF. In DNA, the CDR3 is TGTGCCAGTAGTATGGGCAGGAATAATGAAAAACTGTTTTTT.

The rearrangement joins TRBV2 to TRBJ1-2; D is perhaps TRBD1 (6 bases). This CDR3 is 14 amino acids long. Looked up from germline, CDR1 is SNHLY and CDR2 is FYNNEI. V gave up 7 bases and J gave up 3 bases, with 15 bases separating them. CDR3 bases: TGTGCCAGCACCCCGGGGGGCAGGTACTATGGCTACACCTTC. Protein product: CASTPGGRYYGYTF.

Here the CDR3 reads CATGTGTGLYNEQFF. In nucleotides, the CDR3 is TGTGCCACCGGAACCGGGACAGGCCTATACAATGAGCAGTTCTTC. The V and J genes are TRBV24-1 and TRBJ2-1; the match to TRBD1 covers 8 bases. The CDR3 totals 15 residues. Germline assignment: CDR1 KGHDR and CDR2 SFDVKD. V dropped 9 bases and J dropped 4; count of bases not matched to a gene: 10.

The chain carries TRBV27 and TRBJ1-6; 8 positions match TRBD1. Germline CDR1 is MNHEY and CDR2 is SMNVEV (reference sequence). The CDR3 loop spans 16 amino acids. V trimming: 6 bases; J trimming: 9 bases; junction bases outside the gene matches: 13. This CDR3 is CASSRQGMSLRSPLHF. The CDR3 bases are TGTGCCAGCAGCCGACAGGGGATGAGTCTGCGTTCACCCCTCCACTTT.

This clone was detected a few times. The genes are TRBV14 and TRBJ1-4; 8 bases fit TRBD1. CDR3 size: 15 residues. Germline CDR1 and CDR2: SGHDN and FVKESK. The junction had 9 bases not matched to a gene; V was cut back by 5 bases and J by 7 bases. In nucleotides, the CDR3 is TGTGCCAGCAGCGAGTGGCAGGGGGCGGGTGAAAAACTGTTTTTT. It translates to CASSEWQGAGEKLFF.

This sequence joins TRBV7-3 and TRBJ1-1; TRBD1 agrees at 7 bases. The CDR3 has 14 residues. Germline V gene sequence: CDR1 SGHTA, CDR2 FQGTGA. Trimming took 5 bases from V and 5 from J; bases not matched to a gene: 8. The DNA of the CDR3 is TGTGCCAGCAGCCCCACAGGGGCGGGTACTGAAGCTTTCTTT. It codes for CASSPTGAGTEAFF.

V is TRBV25-1 and J is TRBJ1-4, with a possible D match to TRBD1 (6 bases). Germline V gene lookup returns CDR1 MGHDK and CDR2 SYGVNS. Trimming pared 3 bases from V and 7 bases from J, leaving 18 bases between. This CDR3 contains 16 residues. The CDR3 coding sequence is TGTGCCAGCAGTGATTACCACAGGGAAGTTTCTGAAAAACTGTTTTTT. Translating gives CASSDYHREVSEKLFF. The full variable domain, completed using reference TRBV25-1 and TRBJ1-4, is EADIYQTPRYLVIGTGKKITLECSQTMGHDKMYWYQQDPGMELHLIHYSYGVNSTEKGDLSSESTVSRIRTEHFPLTLESARPSHTSQYLCASSDYHREVSEKLFFGSGTQLSVL.

The chain couples TRBV29-1 to TRBJ1-2; no clear D gene. V was shortened by 7 bases and J by 0 bases, with 18 bases between the two germline ends. Germline V lookup: CDR1 SQVTM, CDR2 ANQGSEA. The CDR3 runs to 15 residues. CDR3 in amino acids: CSAPGSEGANYGYTF. The CDR3 DNA reads as TGCAGCGCCCCGGGGAGTGAGGGAGCTAACTATGGCTACACCTTC. The variable domain in full, with the rest retrieved from reference TRBV29-1 and TRBJ1-2, is SAVISQKPSRDICQRGTSLTIQCQVDSQVTMMFWYRQQPGQSLTLIATANQGSEATYESGFVIDKFPISRPNLTFSTLTVSNMSPEDSSIYLCSAPGSEGANYGYTFGSGTRLTVV.

The chain recombines TRBV24-1 with TRBJ1-1; D is perhaps TRBD1 (6 bases). The CDR3 has 13 residues. The germline V and J ends were trimmed by 5 bases and 5 bases, with 11 bases remaining between them. Germline loops: CDR1 KGHDR, CDR2 SFDVKD. CDR3 bases: TGTGCCACCAGTGTGGAGGGGGGGACTGAAGCTTTCTTT. Translation gives CATSVEGGTEAFF.

A single count supports this clone. The V call is TRBV7-2, the J call TRBJ1-3; TRBD1 aligns across 9 bases. There are 15 residues in the CDR3. V shed 3 bases and J 4 bases; nucleotides not matched to a gene: 4. Germline loops: CDR1 SGHTA, CDR2 FQGNSA. CDR3 sequence (DNA): TGTGCCAGCAGCTTGGACAGGGGTACAGGAAACACCATATATTTT. It codes for CASSLDRGTGNTIYF.

The chain combines TRBV5-4 with TRBJ2-3, with D maybe TRBD1 (6 bases). CDR1 is SGHNT, CDR2 YYREEE, per germline (reference sequence). V dropped 4 bases and J dropped 1 base, with 16 bases sitting between them. This CDR3 comprises 16 residues. CDR3 in amino acids: CASSPAPGHRTDTQYF. DNA for the CDR3: TGTGCCAGCAGCCCAGCCCCGGGACACCGCACAGATACGCAGTATTTT.